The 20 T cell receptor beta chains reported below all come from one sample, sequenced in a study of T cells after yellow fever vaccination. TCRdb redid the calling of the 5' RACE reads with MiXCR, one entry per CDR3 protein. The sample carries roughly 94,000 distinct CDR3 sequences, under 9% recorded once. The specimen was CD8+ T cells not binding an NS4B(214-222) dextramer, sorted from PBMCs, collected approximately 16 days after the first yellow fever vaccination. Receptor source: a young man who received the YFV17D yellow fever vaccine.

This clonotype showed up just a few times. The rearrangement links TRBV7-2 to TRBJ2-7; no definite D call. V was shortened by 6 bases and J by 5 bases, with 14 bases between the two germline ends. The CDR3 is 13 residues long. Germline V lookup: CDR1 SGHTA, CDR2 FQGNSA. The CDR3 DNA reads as TGTGCCAGCAGGAAGAGCCCGGGCCACGAGCAGTACTTC. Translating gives CASRKSPGHEQYF. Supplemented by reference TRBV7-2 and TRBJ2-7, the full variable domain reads GAGVSQSPSNKVTEKGKDVELRCDPISGHTALYWYRQSLGQGLEFLIYFQGNSAPDKSGLPSDRFSAERTGGSVSTLTIQRTQQEDSAVYLCASRKSPGHEQYFGPGTRLTVT.

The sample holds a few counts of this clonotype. The CDR3 DNA follows: TGTGCCAGCTCACCACCTTTGACAGTAATGAACACTGAAGCTTTCTTT. It is translated as CASSPPLTVMNTEAFF. V is TRBV18 and J is TRBJ1-1; maybe TRBD1 (5 bases). CDR3 length: 16 amino acids. Germline CDR1 and CDR2: KGHSH and LQKENI. Between the trimmed V and J ends, which lost 0 bases and 0 bases, there was a span of 11 bases.

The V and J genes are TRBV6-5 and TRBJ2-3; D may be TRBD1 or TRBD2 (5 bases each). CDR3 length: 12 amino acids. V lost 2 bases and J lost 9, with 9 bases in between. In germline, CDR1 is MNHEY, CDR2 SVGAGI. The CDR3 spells CASSYPRGTQYF. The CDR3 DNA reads TGTGCCAGCAGTTACCCGAGGGGCACGCAGTATTTT.

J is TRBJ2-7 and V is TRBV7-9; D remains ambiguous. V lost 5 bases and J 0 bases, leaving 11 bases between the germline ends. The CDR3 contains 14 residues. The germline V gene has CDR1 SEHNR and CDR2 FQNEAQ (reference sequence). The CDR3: CASSPRPSSYEQYV. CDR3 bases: TGTGCCAGCAGCCCCCGGCCGAGCTCCTACGAGCAGTACGTC.

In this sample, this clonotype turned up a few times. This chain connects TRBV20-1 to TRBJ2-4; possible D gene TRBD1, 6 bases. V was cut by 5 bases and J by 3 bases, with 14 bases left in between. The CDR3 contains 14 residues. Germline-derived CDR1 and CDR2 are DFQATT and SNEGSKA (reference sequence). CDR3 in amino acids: CSASHREYKNIQYF. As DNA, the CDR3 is TGCAGTGCTTCACACAGGGAGTACAAAAACATTCAGTACTTC.

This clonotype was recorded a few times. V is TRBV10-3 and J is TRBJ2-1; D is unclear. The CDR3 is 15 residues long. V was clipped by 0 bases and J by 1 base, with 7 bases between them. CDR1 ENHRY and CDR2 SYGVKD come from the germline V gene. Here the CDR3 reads CAISESGSSYNEQFF. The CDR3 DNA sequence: TGTGCCATCAGTGAGTCAGGGTCGTCCTACAATGAGCAGTTCTTC.

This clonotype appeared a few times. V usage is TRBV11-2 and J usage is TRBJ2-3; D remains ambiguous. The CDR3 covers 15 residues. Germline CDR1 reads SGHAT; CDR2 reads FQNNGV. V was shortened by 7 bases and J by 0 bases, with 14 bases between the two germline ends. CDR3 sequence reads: CASTNTDSSTDTQYF. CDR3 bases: TGTGCCAGCACCAATACAGACTCTAGCACAGATACGCAGTATTTT.

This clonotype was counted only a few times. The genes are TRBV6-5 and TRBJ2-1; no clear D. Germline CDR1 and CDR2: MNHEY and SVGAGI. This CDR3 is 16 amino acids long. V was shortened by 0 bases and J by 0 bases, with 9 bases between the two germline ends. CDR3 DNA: TGTGCCAGCAGTTACTCACTTCGGAGCTCCTACAATGAGCAGTTCTTC. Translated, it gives CASSYSLRSSYNEQFF.

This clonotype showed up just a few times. The CDR3 reads CASSSIRTNYGYTF. CDR3 coding DNA: TGTGCCAGCAGTTCGATCCGGACTAACTATGGCTACACCTTC. V gene TRBV27 combines with J gene TRBJ1-2; D uncertain. Trimming shortened V by 4 bases and J by 0 bases, and 9 bases separated the two germline ends. Germline V gene lookup returns CDR1 MNHEY and CDR2 SMNVEV (reference sequence). This CDR3 has 14 amino acids.

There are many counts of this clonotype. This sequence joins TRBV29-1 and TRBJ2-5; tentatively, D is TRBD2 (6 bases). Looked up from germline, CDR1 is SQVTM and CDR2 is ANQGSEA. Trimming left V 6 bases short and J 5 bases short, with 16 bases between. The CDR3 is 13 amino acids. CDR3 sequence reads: CSVTPGTSETQYF. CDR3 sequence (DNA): TGCAGCGTCACCCCCGGAACTAGCGAGACCCAGTACTTC.

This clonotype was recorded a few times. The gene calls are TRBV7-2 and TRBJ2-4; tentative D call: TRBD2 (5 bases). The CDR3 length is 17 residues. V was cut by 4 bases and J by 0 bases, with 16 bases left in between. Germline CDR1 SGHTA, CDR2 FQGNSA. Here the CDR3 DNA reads TGTGCCAGCAGCTACATGGCGGGTCTACTAGCCAAAAACATTCAGTACTTC. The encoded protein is CASSYMAGLLAKNIQYF.

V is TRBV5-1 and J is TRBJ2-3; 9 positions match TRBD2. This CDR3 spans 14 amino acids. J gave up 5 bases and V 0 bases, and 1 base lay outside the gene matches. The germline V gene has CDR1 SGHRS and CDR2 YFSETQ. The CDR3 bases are TGCGCCAGCAGCTTGGAACTAGCGGGAGATACGCAGTATTTT. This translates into CASSLELAGDTQYF.

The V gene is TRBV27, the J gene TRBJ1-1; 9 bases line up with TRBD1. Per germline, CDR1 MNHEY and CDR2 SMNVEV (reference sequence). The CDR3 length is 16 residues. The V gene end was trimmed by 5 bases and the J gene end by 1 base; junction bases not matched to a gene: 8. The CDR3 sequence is CASSLWTGEANTEAFF. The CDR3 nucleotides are TGTGCCAGCAGTCTCTGGACAGGGGAAGCGAACACTGAAGCTTTCTTT.

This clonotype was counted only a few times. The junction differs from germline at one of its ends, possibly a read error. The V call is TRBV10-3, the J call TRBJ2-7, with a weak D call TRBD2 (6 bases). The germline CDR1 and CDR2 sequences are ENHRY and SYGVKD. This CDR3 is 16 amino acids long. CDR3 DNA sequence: TGTGCCATCAGAGAGTCTTCCGGGACGGGGGCCTACGAGCAGTACTTC. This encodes CAIRESSGTGAYEQYF.

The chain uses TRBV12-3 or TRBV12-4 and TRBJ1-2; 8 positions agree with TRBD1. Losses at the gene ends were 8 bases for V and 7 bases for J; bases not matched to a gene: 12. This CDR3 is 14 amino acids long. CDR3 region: CASFPGGASVGYTF. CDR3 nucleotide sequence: TGTGCCAGCTTCCCAGGGGGCGCGTCTGTTGGCTACACCTTC.

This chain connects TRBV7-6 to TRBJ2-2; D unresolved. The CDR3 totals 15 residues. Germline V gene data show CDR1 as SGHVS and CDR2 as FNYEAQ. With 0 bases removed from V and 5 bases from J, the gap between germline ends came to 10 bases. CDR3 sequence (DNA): TGTGCCAGCAGCTTAGCTAGCCCTCTAACCGGGGAGCTGTTTTTT. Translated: CASSLASPLTGELFF. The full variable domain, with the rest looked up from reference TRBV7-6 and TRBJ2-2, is GAGVSQSPRYKVTKRGQDVALRCDPISGHVSLYWYRQALGQGPEFLTYFNYEAQQDKSGLPNDRFSAERPEGSISTLTIQRTEQRDSAMYRCASSLASPLTGELFFGEGSRLTVL.

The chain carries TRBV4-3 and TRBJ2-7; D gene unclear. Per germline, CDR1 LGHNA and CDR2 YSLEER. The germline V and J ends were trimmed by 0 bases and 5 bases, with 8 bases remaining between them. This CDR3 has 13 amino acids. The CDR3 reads CASSQDATHEQYF. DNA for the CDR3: TGCGCCAGCAGCCAAGACGCCACCCACGAGCAGTACTTC.

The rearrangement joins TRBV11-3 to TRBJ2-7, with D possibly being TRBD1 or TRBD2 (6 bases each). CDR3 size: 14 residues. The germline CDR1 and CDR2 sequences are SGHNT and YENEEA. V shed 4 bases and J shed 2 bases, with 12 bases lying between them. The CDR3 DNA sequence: TGTGCCAGCAGCTCTGGCGGGACAACCTACGAGCAGTACTTC. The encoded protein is CASSSGGTTYEQYF.

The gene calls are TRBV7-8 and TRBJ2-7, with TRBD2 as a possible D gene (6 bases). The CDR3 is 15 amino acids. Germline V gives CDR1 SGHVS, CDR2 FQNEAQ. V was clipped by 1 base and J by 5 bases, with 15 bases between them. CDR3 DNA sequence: TGTGCCAGCAGCTTAGGTCGCGGAGGGGCGAACGAGCAGTACTTC. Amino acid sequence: CASSLGRGGANEQYF.

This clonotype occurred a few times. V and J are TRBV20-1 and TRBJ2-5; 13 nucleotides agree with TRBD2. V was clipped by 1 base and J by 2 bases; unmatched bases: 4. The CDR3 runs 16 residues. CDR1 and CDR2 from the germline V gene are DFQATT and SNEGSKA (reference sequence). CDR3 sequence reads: CSARGLAGGVQETQYF. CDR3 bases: TGCAGTGCTAGAGGACTAGCGGGGGGAGTTCAAGAGACCCAGTACTTC.